The clone carrying this T cell receptor (beta chain) was found a few times. The target antigen is unknown. This entry comes from a study of a mutant IDH1 vaccine in newly diagnosed glioma. Notes on the study in general: Immune responses induced by the vaccine were seen in roughly 93% of patients, spanning multiple MHC alleles.

Libraries were prepared by immunoSEQ multiplex PCR; TCRdb keeps only in-frame clonotypes and omits some of them. The table records 40,000 to 55,000 clones, roughly 78% of them present only once. Regarding time point: week 5, during vaccination. Every vaccine dose comprised 300 ug of mutant IDH1 20-mer peptide plus topical imiquimod. Each astrocytoma in the donors was new, WHO grade 3 or 4, IDH1-mutant and ATRX-lost. Losses at the gene ends were 0 bases for V and 6 bases for J; bases not matched to a gene: 8. Germline V gene lookup returns CDR1 ENHRY and CDR2 SYGVKD. This CDR3 is built from 16 residues.

Sample: PBMCs, taken from a glioma patient whose treatment included an IDH1 peptide vaccine. V is TRBV10-3 and J is TRBJ2-1, with 7 positions matching TRBD1. The TCR was taken from a middle-aged man with glioma. In nucleotides, the CDR3 is TGTGCCATCAGTGAGTCGAGGGGACAGCCTCTCAATGAGCAGTTCTTC. This codes for CAISESRGQPLNEQFF.